This record covers a single TCR beta chain. The data derive from a study of cytomegalovirus exposure and HLA in healthy donors. PCR involved 60 Vbeta and 13 Jbeta primers. Assay: immunoSEQ multiplex PCR; the TCRdb copy retains only in-frame clones and omits some. The sample yields around 150,000 clones, 70% to 85% seen once. Per germline, CDR1 GTSNPN and CDR2 SVGIG (reference sequence). This CDR3 is built from 15 residues. Trimming took 4 bases from V and 5 from J; bases not matched to a gene: 9. The sequenced sample was PBMCs. The V call is TRBV30, the J call TRBJ2-3; 10 bases are a match to TRBD2. The sequence was obtained from a man aged 35 to 55 in good health and CMV-seronegative. The CDR3 bases are TGTGCCTGGAATTGGCTAGCGGGGGTAGAAGATACGCAGTATTTT. This codes for CAWNWLAGVEDTQYF.